This T cell receptor (beta chain) stems from a study of STAT3 mutations in large granular lymphocyte leukemia. Study information: Roughly half the longitudinally sequenced T-LGLL patients had canonical STAT3 mutations. Immunosuppressive therapy was given to more than half of T-LGLL patients. Overall study findings and caveats: Some patients had dominant TCR clones larger than their STAT3 mutant burden. In T-cell large granular lymphocyte leukemia, about half of patients showed multiple immunodominant subclonotypes.

Method: immunoSEQ multiplex PCR; TCRdb's copy keeps in-frame clones and lacks some. The sample contains some 30,000 clones, about 80% of which appear only once. In regard to this clone: The antigen remains undetermined.

Germline-derived CDR1 and CDR2 are LNHDA and SQIVND (reference sequence). V shed 5 bases, J shed 7 bases, and the junction held 9 bases outside the gene matches. The CDR3 spans 14 residues. This chain connects TRBV19 to TRBJ2-7, with 9 positions matching TRBD1. The sequence was obtained from a woman between 50 and 59 years old with T-cell large granular lymphocyte leukemia. Some clones in this sample may be carry-over from other donors' samples. The specimen was peripheral blood mononuclear cells. CDR3 DNA sequence: TGTGCCAGTAGTCTGGACAGGGGTTTGCGGGAGCAGTACTTC. The encoded protein is CASSLDRGLREQYF.